The source of this T cell receptor (beta chain) is a study of Graves' ophthalmopathy and Graves' hyperthyroidism. TCR beta CDR3 amplification used RNA transcripts. HTBI primers were employed in first-round RT-PCR, then a second-round multiplex PCR followed. One entry per CDR3 protein results from TCRdb running MiXCR on the multiplex PCR reads. The sample records roughly 420,000 distinct CDR3 sequences, under 25% being singletons. This clonotype was picked up many times. This sequence originates from a woman aged 18 to 35 with stable Graves' hyperthyroidism. The sequenced sample was peripheral blood.

CDR3 nucleotides: TGTGCCAGCAGCCACTACAGCTACGAGCAGTACTTC. Its protein is CASSHYSYEQYF. The chain uses TRBV5-8 and TRBJ2-7; no firm D call. Germline-derived CDR1 and CDR2 are SGHTS and YDEGEE. Trimming took off 4 bases at V and 3 bases at J, with 8 bases between the two ends. This CDR3 comprises 12 residues. Full variable domain (remainder filled in from reference TRBV5-8 and TRBJ2-7): EAGVTQSPTHLIKTRGQQATLRCSPISGHTSVYWYQQALGLGLQFLLWYDEGEERNRGNFPPRFSGRQFPNYSSELNVNALELEDSALYLCASSHYSYEQYFGPGTRLTVT.